The rows below give T cell receptor beta chains drawn from one sample of a study of post-analysis software for immune sequencing data. One entry per CDR3 protein, called by TCRdb with MiXCR from the PCR reads. Of fewer than 900,000 distinct CDR3 sequences listed, around 45% are singletons. What was sequenced was blood. The receptors here all came from a girl aged 10-17 years with multiple sclerosis. Both conserved end residues are part of each CDR3. D genes are given only for firm matches. Not every row has a clone size; where given, it reads once, few, many or a size class.

v_call,d_call,clone_size,j_call,cdr3_nt,cdr3_aa
TRBV7-2,TRBD1,-,TRBJ2-3,TGTGCCAGCAGCCCGCACCGGGACAGGAGCACAGATACGCAGTATTTT,CASSPHRDRSTDTQYF
TRBV6-6,-,-,TRBJ2-1,TGTGCCAGCATAAGCGGATACAATGAGCAGTTCTTC,CASISGYNEQFF
TRBV6-1,-,few,TRBJ1-1,TGTGCCAGCAGACACCTGAACACTGAAGCTTTCTTT,CASRHLNTEAFF
TRBV29-1,-,-,TRBJ1-2,TGCAGCGTTGAAGATTATATCGACACTAACTATGGCTACACCTTC,CSVEDYIDTNYGYTF
TRBV21-1,-,once,TRBJ2-3,TGTGCCAGCAGCAAAGTCGAGACTAGCGGGACCTTCGAGGGTACGCAGTATTTT,CASSKVETSGTFEGTQYF
TRBV24-1,-,-,TRBJ1-1,TGTGCCACCAGGGTAAGGGCCCGACCCGGAGTTTTCTTT,CATRVRARPGVFF
TRBV15,-,-,TRBJ1-1,TGTGCCACCAGCAGTACGGACACTGAAGCTTTCTTT,CATSSTDTEAFF
TRBV5-1,-,few,TRBJ1-2,TGCGCCAGCAGCTTGGATAACCCCATCTATGGCCACACCTTC,CASSLDNPIYGHTF
TRBV6-4,-,-,TRBJ1-6,TGTGCCAGCAGTGCCAGGGATAATTCACCCCTCCACTTT,CASSARDNSPLHF
TRBV10-3,-,few,TRBJ2-1,TGTGCCATCAGTGAGACAGGCAGCTCCTACAATGAGCAGTTCTTC,CAISETGSSYNEQFF
TRBV29-1,-,-,TRBJ2-7,TGCAGCGTTGGACAGGTTAACTACGAGCAGTACTTC,CSVGQVNYEQYF
TRBV5-1,TRBD2,-,TRBJ2-5,TGCGCCAGCAGCTTTAGCGGGAGTAGGGAAGAGACCCAGTACTTC,CASSFSGSREETQYF
TRBV20-1,-,-,TRBJ2-1,TGCAGTGCTAGAGGGTCCGAACCCACCTCCTACAATGAGCAGTTCTTC,CSARGSEPTSYNEQFF
TRBV7-2,TRBD1,few,TRBJ2-5,TGTACCAGCAGCTACCGACAGGGACAAGAGACCCAGTACTTC,CTSSYRQGQETQYF
TRBV12-3/TRBV12-4,TRBD1,-,TRBJ2-1,TGTGCCAGCAGCTCTACAGGGGACCGTTACAATGAGCAGTTCTTC,CASSSTGDRYNEQFF
TRBV25-1,-,-,TRBJ2-7,TGTGCCAGCAGTCCCCCGGGGGTCCCCTACGAGCAGTACTTC,CASSPPGVPYEQYF
TRBV15,TRBD1,few,TRBJ2-5,TGTGCCACCAGACCGACAGGGGGCTTCCAAGAGACCCAGTACTTC,CATRPTGGFQETQYF
TRBV9,-,many,TRBJ2-7,TGTGCCAGCAGCGTTCGGGACACGACCTCCTACGAGCAGTACTTC,CASSVRDTTSYEQYF
TRBV29-1,TRBD2,-,TRBJ2-5,TGCAGCGTTTTAGCGGGAGGCCGCCAAGAGACCCAGTACTTC,CSVLAGGRQETQYF
TRBV7-3,TRBD1,-,TRBJ2-1,TGTGCCAGCAGCTTGTCCGGGACAGGGGTGTTTGAGCAGTTCTTC,CASSLSGTGVFEQFF
TRBV29-1,TRBD2,-,TRBJ2-7,TGCAGCGGTCGGGAGGGGGCCTACGAGCAGTACTTC,CSGREGAYEQYF
TRBV6-6,TRBD1,few,TRBJ2-1,TGTGCCAGCAGTTACTCGACAGGGTGGGGTGAGCAGTTCTTC,CASSYSTGWGEQFF
TRBV5-1,TRBD2,-,TRBJ2-3,TGCGCCAGCAGCTTGCGGGGACTAGCGGTAGATACGCAGTATTTT,CASSLRGLAVDTQYF
TRBV6-5,-,few,TRBJ2-1,TGTGCCAGCAGTTACGCGAGGAGCTCCTACAATGAGCAGTTCTTC,CASSYARSSYNEQFF
TRBV29-1,TRBD2,few,TRBJ2-5,TGCAGCGGAGGGACTAGCCTGAAGACCCAGTACTTC,CSGGTSLKTQYF
TRBV6-1,TRBD1,-,TRBJ2-3,TGTGCCAGCAGTGAAGCGATAGTGGGACAGGGGGCCGCAGATACGCAGTATTTT,CASSEAIVGQGAADTQYF
TRBV5-5,TRBD1,-,TRBJ1-2,TGTGCCAGCAGCAGTAACCCGGGACAGGGGTTCTATGGCTACACCTTC,CASSSNPGQGFYGYTF
TRBV2,-,few,TRBJ2-5,TGTGCCAGCCAGGGGGGAGAGACCCAGTACTTC,CASQGGETQYF
TRBV29-1,TRBD1,-,TRBJ1-2,TGCAGCGGTGAAGAACGAGGTAGAGGGGGCGGAACCTATGGCTACACCTTC,CSGEERGRGGGTYGYTF
TRBV29-1,TRBD1,-,TRBJ2-2,TGCAGCGTTGAGAAAGGACAGGGGAACACCGGGGAGCTGTTTTTT,CSVEKGQGNTGELFF
TRBV6-1,TRBD2,-,TRBJ2-1,TGTGCCAGCAGTCCGCAAACAGGACTAGCGGGCTACAATGAGCAGTTCTTC,CASSPQTGLAGYNEQFF
TRBV15,-,-,TRBJ2-1,TGTGCCACCAGCAGAGCAACCTCTTTGGGGCCAAGCTCATGGAATGAGCAGTTCTTC,CATSRATSLGPSSWNEQFF
TRBV7-6,-,-,TRBJ1-6,TGTGCCAGCAGCCTAAGCCCGAGCGGGGAGTTGCATAATTCACCCCTCCACTTT,CASSLSPSGELHNSPLHF
TRBV7-3,-,few,TRBJ1-2,TGTGCCAGCAGCCGAACGGGGACGGACTATGGCTACACCTTC,CASSRTGTDYGYTF
TRBV5-1,TRBD1,-,TRBJ2-7,TGCGCCAGCAGCTTGGCGTCGGGACAGACGCAATTCACCTACGAGCAGTACTTC,CASSLASGQTQFTYEQYF
TRBV20-1,TRBD2,few,TRBJ2-7,TGCAGTGTCCGCTCCCGGACTAGAGGGTACGAGCAGTACTTC,CSVRSRTRGYEQYF
TRBV12-3/TRBV12-4,TRBD1,-,TRBJ2-1,TGTGCCAGCAGTTGGGACAGGGTGATCAATGAGCAGTTCTTC,CASSWDRVINEQFF
TRBV20-1,-,-,TRBJ2-5,TGCAGTGCTAGAGAGGGGTCAGAGACCCAGTACTTC,CSAREGSETQYF
TRBV20-1,-,-,TRBJ2-7,TGCAGTGCTAGACAGGAATCCTACGAGCAGTACTTC,CSARQESYEQYF
TRBV28,TRBD1,-,TRBJ1-1,TGTGCCAGCAGGCGCAGGGGGAAAACGAACCTCTCGAACACTGAAGCTTTCTTT,CASRRRGKTNLSNTEAFF
TRBV20-1,TRBD2,few,TRBJ2-1,TGCAGTGCTAGAGATCTCCATAGCGGGACCTACAATGAGCAGTTCTTC,CSARDLHSGTYNEQFF
TRBV20-1,-,-,TRBJ2-1,TGCAGTGCTAGTCCGCCTTACCGGACAGCCTACAGTGAGCAGTTCTTC,CSASPPYRTAYSEQFF
TRBV7-3,-,-,TRBJ2-5,TGTGCCAGCAGCTCGGAGGCCCGGGAGACCCAGTACTTC,CASSSEARETQYF
TRBV20-1,-,-,TRBJ2-7,TGCAGTGCTTTCGGCCGGGACTCTAATTCCTACGAGCAGTACTTC,CSAFGRDSNSYEQYF
TRBV6-5,TRBD1,few,TRBJ1-4,TGTGCCAGCAGTAGACAGGGCAGGGGAAAACTGTTTTTT,CASSRQGRGKLFF
TRBV24-1,-,-,TRBJ2-2,TGTGCCACCAGTAAGACGAACACCGGGGAGCTGTTTTTT,CATSKTNTGELFF